The 27 T cell receptor beta chains below were found in one sample sequenced in a study of neoadjuvant nivolumab and ipilimumab in lung cancer. This table comes from immunoSEQ multiplex PCR, and its TCRdb copy is limited to in-frame clones, with some not included. The sample contains tens of thousands of clones, 75% to 95% of which appear only once. The sequencing used peripheral blood, collected after neoadjuvant nivolumab, alone or with ipilimumab, at or shortly before surgery. The receptors come from an adult with non-small cell lung cancer.

V and J are TRBV6-1 and TRBJ2-7; the match to TRBD1 covers 7 bases. CDR1 is MNHNS and CDR2 is SASEGT in the germline V gene. V dropped 7 bases and J dropped 3; count of bases not matched to a gene: 12. The CDR3 consists of 15 residues. Written as DNA, the CDR3 is TGTGCCAGCATAGGGTGGACAGGTTTGGGCTACGAGCAGTACTTC. Its translation: CASIGWTGLGYEQYF.

The V call is TRBV5-1, the J call TRBJ2-3, with D tentatively TRBD1 (6 bases). The CDR3 consists of 14 residues. V lost 7 bases and J 0 bases, leaving 12 bases between the germline ends. Germline CDR1 SGHRS, CDR2 YFSETQ. In nucleotides, the CDR3 is TGCGCCAGCCGGGTCACAGGGAGCACAGATACGCAGTATTTT. This encodes CASRVTGSTDTQYF.

This chain links TRBV6-1 with TRBJ1-4; the D gene is possibly TRBD1 (6 bases). This CDR3 region has 14 residues. V lost 4 bases, J lost 8 bases, and 14 bases lay in between. The germline gives CDR1 MNHNS, CDR2 SASEGT. The CDR3 DNA follows: TGTGCCAGCAGTGCTTTGGGGGCGGGGGAAAAACTGTTTTTT. Protein sequence: CASSALGAGEKLFF.

The chain couples TRBV4-1 to TRBJ1-5; no reliable D call. The CDR3 sequence is 14 residues long. Between the trimmed V and J ends, which lost 3 bases and 0 bases, there was a span of 6 bases. Germline CDR1 reads MGHRA; CDR2 reads YSYEKL. Written as DNA, the CDR3 is TGCGCCAGCAGCCACGGACTTAGCAATCAGCCCCAGCATTTT. It is translated as CASSHGLSNQPQHF.

The chain carries TRBV5-4 and TRBJ2-1, with 10 bases fitting TRBD2. The CDR3 loop spans 18 amino acids. Germline-derived CDR1 and CDR2 are SGHNT and YYREEE (reference sequence). The V gene end was trimmed by 1 base and the J gene end by 5 bases; junction bases not matched to a gene: 12. CDR3 residues: CASSLRWSGGAVNNEQFF. CDR3 bases: TGTGCCAGCAGCTTGAGGTGGAGCGGGGGGGCCGTGAACAATGAGCAGTTCTTC. Full variable domain (outside the CDR3, taken from reference TRBV5-4 and TRBJ2-1): ETGVTQSPTHLIKTRGQQVTLRCSSQSGHNTVSWYQQALGQGPQFIFQYYREEENGRGNFPPRFSGLQFPNYSSELNVNALELDDSALYLCASSLRWSGGAVNNEQFFGPGTRLTVL.

J is TRBJ1-6 and V is TRBV19, with D perhaps TRBD1 (5 bases). The CDR3 totals 14 residues. The germline gives CDR1 LNHDA, CDR2 SQIVND (reference sequence). V was trimmed by 6 bases and J by 13 bases, leaving 19 bases between them. The CDR3 nucleotides read TGTGCCAGTAGATCCGGGACTCTAGGCGGGCCCCTCCACTTT. Its translation is CASRSGTLGGPLHF.

This chain links TRBV7-9 with TRBJ2-7; 8 nucleotides align to TRBD1. Germline CDR1 is SEHNR and CDR2 is FQNEAQ (reference sequence). The CDR3 consists of 14 residues. Trimming at V came to 5 bases and at J to 5 bases, leaving 8 bases not matched to a gene. CDR3 protein: CASSLTGVWDEQYF. The CDR3 DNA reads TGTGCCAGCAGCCTGACAGGGGTTTGGGACGAGCAGTACTTC.

V usage is TRBV15 and J usage is TRBJ2-7; the D is unclear. The CDR3 sequence is 13 residues long. The V gene lost 3 bases and the J gene lost 4 bases, with 10 bases spanning the gap. Germline V CDR1 and CDR2: LNHNV, YYDKDF (reference sequence). As DNA, the CDR3 is TGTGCCACCAGCAGGCCGAACGGTTACGAGCAGTACTTC. Its protein is CATSRPNGYEQYF.

This clone appeared a single time. The chain joins TRBV5-4 to TRBJ2-2; either TRBD1 or TRBD2 may supply D (5 bases each). This CDR3 spans 17 amino acids. Deletions cut 0 bases from V and 3 bases from J, with 15 bases between. Germline assignment: CDR1 SGHNT and CDR2 YYREEE (reference sequence). CDR3 amino acids: CASSLGRKRGDTGELFF. The CDR3 coding sequence is TGTGCCAGCAGCTTGGGCAGGAAGCGAGGGGACACCGGGGAGCTGTTTTTT.

The V call is TRBV5-1, the J call TRBJ1-1; 7 nucleotides align to TRBD1. The CDR3 extends over 14 amino acids. Germline CDR1 reads SGHRS; CDR2 reads YFSETQ. V lost 2 bases, J lost 4 bases, and 5 bases stayed unmatched. The CDR3 region is CASSLGGAGTEAFF. The CDR3 DNA is TGCGCCAGCAGCTTAGGGGGCGCGGGCACTGAAGCTTTCTTT. The variable domain in full, with the rest retrieved from reference TRBV5-1 and TRBJ1-1, is KAGVTQTPRYLIKTRGQQVTLSCSPISGHRSVSWYQQTPGQGLQFLFEYFSETQRNKGNFPGRFSGRQFSNSRSEMNVSTLELGDSALYLCASSLGGAGTEAFFGQGTRLTVV.

This clone was counted a single time. For the CDR3, the DNA is TGTGCCAGCTCACTTCGACATTCGAACACTGAAGCTTTCTTT. It translates to CASSLRHSNTEAFF. The chain is built from TRBV18 and TRBJ1-1; D is ambiguous. The germline V gene has CDR1 KGHSH and CDR2 LQKENI. This CDR3 has 14 amino acids. The V end was cut by 4 bases, the J end by 1 base, with 10 bases between.

The V and J genes are TRBV5-1 and TRBJ2-6, with a tentative D call TRBD1 (6 bases). The CDR3 runs 15 residues. Between the trimmed V and J ends, which lost 4 bases and 2 bases, there was a span of 10 bases. Germline CDR1 reads SGHRS; CDR2 reads YFSETQ. DNA for the CDR3: TGCGCCAGCAGCACAACAGGGACTGGGGCCAACGTCCTGACTTTC. Protein: CASSTTGTGANVLTF.

The chain joins TRBV5-4 to TRBJ1-1; TRBD1 matches 8 bases. Per the germline V gene, CDR1 is SGHNT and CDR2 is YYREEE (reference sequence). The CDR3 runs 13 residues. V shed 5 bases and J 5 bases; nucleotides not matched to a gene: 5. The CDR3 DNA sequence: TGTGCCAGCAGGGGGCAGGGGGCGACTGAAGCTTTCTTT. This sequence encodes CASRGQGATEAFF.

As for this clone: At the DNA level, this CDR3 is encoded by other sequences in the same sample as well. The CDR3 DNA reads as TGCGCCAGCAGCTTTGGGGGTACAGGGGGAGAGACCCAGTACTTC. Translated, it gives CASSFGGTGGETQYF. The chain couples TRBV5-1 to TRBJ2-5; TRBD1 agrees at 8 bases. The V segment lost 2 bases and the J segment 4 bases; nucleotides outside the gene matches: 7. This CDR3 is built from 15 residues. Germline CDR1 reads SGHRS; CDR2 reads YFSETQ.

The rearrangement joins TRBV5-1 to TRBJ2-3, with 10 positions matching TRBD2. The CDR3 contains 17 residues. V was clipped by 4 bases and J by 0 bases; unmatched bases: 8. Germline V CDR1 and CDR2: SGHRS, YFSETQ. CDR3 residues: CASSPTAGGPSTDTQYF. In DNA form, the CDR3 reads TGCGCCAGCAGCCCCACAGCGGGGGGGCCTAGCACAGATACGCAGTATTTT.

This clone was found a few times. The chain has TRBV7-9 and TRBJ2-2, with a possible D match to TRBD2 (5 bases). CDR1 and CDR2 (germline): SEHNR, FQNEAQ (reference sequence). The V gene lost 1 base and the J gene lost 4 bases, with 7 bases spanning the gap. The CDR3 runs 14 residues. The CDR3 sequence: CASSLDSGTGELFF. Here the CDR3 DNA reads TGTGCCAGCAGCTTAGACAGCGGCACCGGGGAGCTGTTTTTT. The full variable domain, completed using reference TRBV7-9 and TRBJ2-2, is DTGVSQNPRHKITKRGQNVTFRCDPISEHNRLYWYRQTLGQGPEFLTYFQNEAQLEKSRLLSDRFSAERPKGSFSTLEIQRTEQGDSAMYLCASSLDSGTGELFFGEGSRLTVL.

The chain couples TRBV20-1 to TRBJ2-7; D remains unclear. The CDR3 runs to 11 residues. V dropped 1 base and J dropped 5 bases, with 6 bases sitting between them. Germline CDR1 DFQATT, CDR2 SNEGSKA (reference sequence). The CDR3 loop is CSARVYHEQYF. The CDR3 DNA follows: TGCAGTGCTAGAGTATATCACGAGCAGTACTTC.

CDR3 region: CASSLAGTANTGELFF. DNA for the CDR3: TGCGCCAGCAGCTTGGCCGGGACAGCAAACACCGGGGAGCTGTTTTTT. The chain links TRBV5-1 to TRBJ2-2; 7 bases match TRBD1. This CDR3 is 16 amino acids long. CDR1 and CDR2 (germline): SGHRS, YFSETQ. V was clipped by 0 bases and J by 2 bases; unmatched bases: 4.

This clone was seen once. The rearrangement links TRBV5-6 to TRBJ1-4, with D perhaps TRBD1 (6 bases). V was clipped by 0 bases and J by 7 bases, with 13 bases between them. Germline CDR1 reads SGHDT; CDR2 reads YYEEEE. The CDR3 has 15 residues. The CDR3 region has the DNA TGTGCCAGCAGCTTGGTCGACAGGTCTGGTGAAAAACTGTTTTTT. Translating it yields CASSLVDRSGEKLFF.

This sequence joins TRBV18 and TRBJ2-7; 9 nucleotides match TRBD1. The junction had 3 bases not matched to a gene; V was cut back by 4 bases and J by 5 bases. The CDR3 consists of 13 residues. Germline loops: CDR1 KGHSH, CDR2 LQKENI. The CDR3 sequence: CASSLRTGDEQYF. In DNA, the CDR3 is TGTGCCAGCTCACTACGGACAGGGGACGAGCAGTACTTC. The full variable domain, completed using reference TRBV18 and TRBJ2-7, is NAGVMQNPRHLVRRRGQEARLRCSPMKGHSHVYWYRQLPEEGLKFMVYLQKENIIDESGMPKERFSAEFPKEGPSILRIQQVVRGDSAAYFCASSLRTGDEQYFGPGTRLTVT.

V usage is TRBV2 and J usage is TRBJ1-5; no reliable D call. CDR3 length: 15 amino acids. The V end lost 6 bases, the J end lost 3 bases, and 15 bases lay between the germline ends. Germline V CDR1 and CDR2: SNHLY, FYNNEI. As DNA, the CDR3 is TGTGCCAGCAGACTGGAGCTTGGGTCCAATCAGCCCCAGCATTTT. This sequence encodes CASRLELGSNQPQHF. The full variable domain, completed using reference TRBV2 and TRBJ1-5, is EPEVTQTPSHQVTQMGQEVILRCVPISNHLYFYWYRQILGQKVEFLVSFYNNEISEKSEIFDDQFSVERPDGSNFTLKIRSTKLEDSAMYFCASRLELGSNQPQHFGDGTRLSIL.

V is TRBV5-1 and J is TRBJ2-1; D is ambiguous. Germline assignment: CDR1 SGHRS and CDR2 YFSETQ. Trimming cost V 3 bases and J 8 bases, with 15 bases left between them. The CDR3 runs 14 residues. DNA for the CDR3: TGCGCCAGCAGCTCCTGGGGTAGCTGGGATGAGCAGTTCTTC. Its protein product is CASSSWGSWDEQFF.

J is TRBJ1-3 and V is TRBV5-4; no firm D call. Germline V gene sequence: CDR1 SGHNT, CDR2 YYREEE (reference sequence). CDR3 length: 14 residues. V gave up 4 bases and J gave up 2 bases, with 10 bases separating them. CDR3 amino acids: CASSPARAGNTIYF. CDR3 sequence (DNA): TGTGCCAGCAGCCCCGCTCGGGCTGGAAACACCATATATTTT.

This clone was seen more than once but under ten times. V is TRBV7-9 and J is TRBJ1-6; D gene ambiguous. V was cut by 1 base and J by 8 bases, with 9 bases left in between. The germline gives CDR1 SEHNR, CDR2 FQNEAQ (reference sequence). The CDR3 consists of 14 residues. In DNA, the CDR3 is TGTGCCAGCAGCTTAGAATCCGGGGATTCACCCCTCCACTTT. Translation gives CASSLESGDSPLHF.

The chain combines TRBV11-2 with TRBJ2-7; maybe TRBD2 (7 bases). Germline V lookup: CDR1 SGHAT, CDR2 FQNNGV. The CDR3 length is 15 residues. V was trimmed by 2 bases and J by 6 bases, leaving 17 bases between them. CDR3: CASSLNPGGPSEQYF. The CDR3 region has the DNA TGTGCCAGCAGCTTAAACCCCGGGGGGCCCTCCGAGCAGTACTTC.

The chain has TRBV29-1 and TRBJ1-2; D call uncertain. V was clipped by 3 bases and J by 4 bases, with 6 bases between them. The CDR3 runs to 11 residues. Germline values: CDR1 SQVTM, CDR2 ANQGSEA. The CDR3 loop reads CSVDVRYGYTF. CDR3 sequence (DNA): TGCAGCGTTGATGTCCGCTATGGCTACACCTTC.

The genes are TRBV5-6 and TRBJ2-7; 8 nucleotides match TRBD1. The CDR3 runs to 15 residues. The germline CDR1 and CDR2 sequences are SGHDT and YYEEEE. After removal of 3 bases from V and 2 bases from J, the junction contained 7 bases not matched to a gene. CDR3 loop: CASSWGGTGTYEQYF. The CDR3 region has the DNA TGTGCCAGCAGCTGGGGTGGGACAGGTACCTACGAGCAGTACTTC.